The 4 T cell receptor beta chains listed next were all sequenced from one sample in a study of T cell repertoires in cytomegalovirus infection. These receptors have no identified antigens. TCRdb itself ran the reads through MiXCR, one entry per CDR3 protein. Among about 890,000 distinct CDR3 sequences, about a third were seen once, and the ten largest hold roughly 13%. The sample was cultured CD8+ T cells from PBMCs, taken from culture after CMV antigen stimulation. These receptors all stem from a human donor in good health (CMV status not recorded). Some clones in this sample may be carry-over from other donors' samples.

V gene TRBV19 combines with J gene TRBJ2-3, with D possibly being TRBD1 (6 bases). The CDR3 has 15 amino acids. CDR1 and CDR2 (germline): LNHDA, SQIVND (reference sequence). Trimming removed 1 base at V and 1 base at J, with 9 bases between. The CDR3 DNA reads TGTGCCAGTAGTATAGGACAGGCGCGCACAGATACGCAGTATTTT. This sequence encodes CASSIGQARTDTQYF.

In its sample, this clonotype was seen a few times. V and J are TRBV7-6 and TRBJ2-7; D not resolved. This CDR3 is built from 14 residues. With 1 base removed from V and 5 bases from J, the gap between germline ends came to 12 bases. Germline V gene sequence: CDR1 SGHVS, CDR2 FNYEAQ. The CDR3: CASSLGSPRDEQYV. The CDR3 coding sequence is TGTGCCAGCAGCTTAGGTTCCCCTCGGGACGAGCAGTACGTC.

CDR3 protein: CASRAKDSPYEQYF. The CDR3 DNA reads as TGTGCCAGTAGAGCAAAGGACAGTCCCTACGAGCAGTACTTC. The gene calls are TRBV19 and TRBJ2-7; TRBD1 is a possible D gene (6 bases). The CDR3 is 14 amino acids. CDR1 is LNHDA, CDR2 SQIVND, per germline (reference sequence). Trimming removed 6 bases at V and 2 bases at J, with 14 bases between.

The rearrangement links TRBV7-2 to TRBJ2-3; 9 positions match TRBD1. This CDR3 spans 13 amino acids. Germline CDR1 reads SGHTA; CDR2 reads FQGNSA. V lost 7 bases, J lost 12 bases, and 11 bases stayed unmatched. The CDR3: CASNSAWGQGQYF. The DNA of the CDR3 is TGTGCCAGCAATTCAGCGTGGGGACAGGGTCAGTATTTT.